This record concerns one TCR beta chain sequence. This sample is drawn from a study of T cells in Graves' hyperthyroidism and ophthalmopathy. Investigators excluded patients with uncontrolled infection, other autoimmune disease, pregnancy or lactation. Germline V gives CDR1 SGHTA, CDR2 FQGTGA. The CDR3 is 13 residues long. V was cut by 5 bases and J by 8 bases, with 13 bases left in between. TCR beta CDR3 regions were amplified from RNA transcripts. In the first-round RT-PCR of the TCR CDR3, the HTBI primer set was used. Using its own MiXCR run on the multiplex PCR reads, TCRdb lists one record per CDR3 protein. The sample holds 460,000 or so distinct CDR3 sequences, around an eighth seen once.

Sequencing input: blood. The clonotype originates from a woman aged 18-29 years with Graves' hyperthyroidism. This sequence joins TRBV7-3 and TRBJ2-1, with a tentative D call TRBD1 (5 bases). CDR3 DNA sequence: TGTGCCAGCAGCCTCCAGGGAAGCTATGAGCAGTTCTTC. Translated, it gives CASSLQGSYEQFF.